A selection of T cell receptor beta chains follows, all from one sample in a study of brain T cells in children with intractable seizures. The method was immunoSEQ multiplex PCR; TCRdb's version includes in-frame clones alone and lacks a portion of them. The table has 50,000 to 80,000 clones, around 95% seen once; the top ten hold approximately 0.38%. The source material was peripheral blood, sampled at surgery. All receptors derive from a boy younger than two with focal cortical dysplasia and intractable seizures. Each CDR3 is given with its conserved first and last residue. A D gene is named only where the DNA matches it firmly. The size entry is marked missing in some rows and otherwise reads once, few, many or a size class.

J: TRBJ2-1; D: NA; V: TRBV4-1; size: NA; DNA: TGCGCCAGCAGCCAATTGACAGTGAAGTCTTCCTACAATGAGCAGTTCTTC; CDR3: CASSQLTVKSSYNEQFF
J: TRBJ2-3; D: NA; V: TRBV11-2; size: NA; DNA: TGTGCCAGCAGCTCGGATTTGCCCCCTGATACGCAGTATTTT; CDR3: CASSSDLPPDTQYF
J: TRBJ2-3; D: TRBD2; V: TRBV5-5; size: NA; DNA: TGTGCCAGCAGCACGCAGGGACTAGCGGGGCAGGATACGCAGTATTTT; CDR3: CASSTQGLAGQDTQYF
J: TRBJ2-5; D: TRBD2; V: TRBV9; size: NA; DNA: TGTGCCAGCAGCCCAGGGAGGGACCTGGGGGAGACCCAGTACTTC; CDR3: CASSPGRDLGETQYF
J: TRBJ2-1; D: NA; V: TRBV3-1/TRBV3-2; size: NA; DNA: TGTGCCAGCAGCCCCATCGTGCCGGCGGGACCATACAATGAGCAGTTCTTC; CDR3: CASSPIVPAGPYNEQFF
J: TRBJ2-7; D: NA; V: TRBV5-1; size: once; DNA: TGCGCCAGCAGCTTGGAGTCAGGGAGCTCCTACGAGCAGTACTTC; CDR3: CASSLESGSSYEQYF
J: TRBJ2-2; D: NA; V: TRBV21-1; size: NA; DNA: TGTGCCAGCAGCACGGCAGGGGGCGGGAGGCACCTAGGAACCGGGGAGCTGTTTTTT; CDR3: CASSTAGGGRHLGTGELFF
J: TRBJ2-3; D: NA; V: TRBV5-4; size: NA; DNA: TGTGCCAGCAGCTTGCCTTCAGATACGCAGTATTTT; CDR3: CASSLPSDTQYF
J: TRBJ2-3; D: TRBD1; V: TRBV5-1; size: NA; DNA: TGCGCCAGCAGCTTGGCGGCCGGGGACAGGGGAGGAGATACGCAGTATTTT; CDR3: CASSLAAGDRGGDTQYF
J: TRBJ1-2; D: NA; V: TRBV7-9; size: NA; DNA: TGTGCCAGCAGCCCTCTCCCGGGACGGGCTAACTATGGCTACACCTTC; CDR3: CASSPLPGRANYGYTF
J: TRBJ1-4; D: NA; V: TRBV4-1; size: NA; DNA: TGCGCCAGCAGCCAGATGGACAGTGCAACTAATGAAAAACTGTTTTTT; CDR3: CASSQMDSATNEKLFF